These 16 T cell receptor beta chains were all obtained from the same sample, sequenced in a study of blood T cell repertoires in COVID-19. Data came from immunoSEQ multiplex PCR; TCRdb stores just in-frame clones and leaves some out. In the table there are fewer than 60,000 clones, around 80% of which are singletons. The sequenced sample was peripheral blood. Receptor source: a human donor in a cohort sampled during active COVID-19.

CDR3 DNA sequence: TGTGCCAGTAGTATCACTAGCGGCTCCTACGAGCAGTACTTC. It is translated as CASSITSGSYEQYF. The chain joins TRBV19 to TRBJ2-7, with 8 nucleotides matching TRBD2. V shed 3 bases and J 0 bases; nucleotides not matched to a gene: 1. CDR3 length: 14 residues. The germline CDR1 and CDR2 sequences are LNHDA and SQIVND (reference sequence).

The chain has TRBV6-2 or TRBV6-3 and TRBJ2-1; D possibly corresponds to TRBD1 (6 bases). CDR1 and CDR2 from the germline V gene are MNHEY and SVGEGT. V lost 2 bases, J lost 2 bases, and 7 bases lay in between. This CDR3 region has 14 residues. The CDR3 loop is CASSYRDTYNEQFF. CDR3 coding DNA: TGTGCCAGCAGTTACCGGGACACCTACAATGAGCAGTTCTTC.

The V gene is TRBV18, the J gene TRBJ2-3, with 12 bases that match TRBD2. This CDR3 region has 16 residues. V lost 0 bases and J lost 4; bases outside the gene matches: 2. Germline V CDR1 and CDR2: KGHSH, LQKENI. The CDR3 DNA follows: TGTGCCAGCTCACCACCGGGACTAGCGGGCGCAGATACGCAGTATTTT. Protein product: CASSPPGLAGADTQYF.

This chain joins TRBV6-2 or TRBV6-3 and TRBJ2-1, with D possibly being TRBD2 (6 bases). Looked up from germline, CDR1 is MNHEY and CDR2 is SVGEGT. With 4 bases removed from V and 4 bases from J, the gap between germline ends came to 20 bases. The CDR3 totals 17 residues. The chain's CDR3 is CASSSRLPGSGYNEQFF. CDR3 nucleotides: TGTGCCAGCAGTTCGCGACTGCCCGGGAGTGGGTACAATGAGCAGTTCTTC.

The chain uses TRBV3-1 (or the pseudogene TRBV3-2) and TRBJ2-5; a possible D gene is TRBD1 (5 bases). CDR3 length: 14 residues. V was trimmed by 1 base and J by 2 bases, leaving 8 bases between them. Looked up from germline, CDR1 is LGHDT and CDR2 is YNNKEL (reference sequence). The CDR3 protein is CASSQGQKQETQYF. CDR3 DNA sequence: TGTGCCAGCAGCCAAGGACAGAAACAAGAGACCCAGTACTTC.

The rearrangement links TRBV2 to TRBJ2-1; D unresolved. Between the trimmed V and J ends, which lost 1 base and 6 bases, there was a span of 4 bases. Per the germline V gene, CDR1 is SNHLY and CDR2 is FYNNEI. The CDR3 sequence is 12 residues long. The CDR3 sequence: CASSEDSNEQFF. The CDR3 bases are TGTGCCAGCAGTGAAGACTCCAATGAGCAGTTCTTC. The full variable domain, completed using reference TRBV2 and TRBJ2-1, is EPEVTQTPSHQVTQMGQEVILRCVPISNHLYFYWYRQILGQKVEFLVSFYNNEISEKSEIFDDQFSVERPDGSNFTLKIRSTKLEDSAMYFCASSEDSNEQFFGPGTRLTVL.

The chain employs TRBV19 and TRBJ1-2; TRBD1 matches at 12 bases. With V trimmed by 7 bases and J by 8 bases, 17 bases remained unmatched. Germline CDR1 LNHDA, CDR2 SQIVND (reference sequence). The CDR3 contains 17 residues. CDR3 sequence: CASTPSGTGGEISGYTF. CDR3 nucleotide sequence: TGTGCCAGTACCCCATCCGGGACAGGGGGCGAAATAAGCGGCTACACCTTC.

The chain combines TRBV24-1 with TRBJ1-5; D not resolved. CDR3 size: 13 residues. In germline, CDR1 is KGHDR, CDR2 SFDVKD. Trimming stripped 1 base from V and 5 bases from J, with 5 bases between. The CDR3 is CATSDFQDQPQHF. CDR3 DNA sequence: TGTGCCACCAGTGATTTCCAGGATCAGCCCCAGCATTTT.

The chain combines TRBV19 with TRBJ2-1; the match to TRBD2 covers 8 bases. Germline assignment: CDR1 LNHDA and CDR2 SQIVND (reference sequence). The CDR3 extends over 14 amino acids. The V gene end was trimmed by 4 bases and the J gene end by 4 bases; junction bases not matched to a gene: 3. The CDR3 nucleotides are TGTGCCAGTAGTAAGACGGGAGGGTACAATGAGCAGTTCTTC. Translation gives CASSKTGGYNEQFF.

The chain couples TRBV5-4 to TRBJ1-5; 7 positions match TRBD1. This CDR3 is 13 amino acids long. V was clipped by 3 bases and J by 9 bases; unmatched bases: 6. Germline CDR1 is SGHNT and CDR2 is YYREEE (reference sequence). CDR3 protein: CASSSQGGGPQHF. The CDR3 DNA sequence: TGTGCCAGCAGCTCGCAGGGGGGAGGGCCCCAGCATTTT.

The chain recombines TRBV7-2 with TRBJ2-3; D may be TRBD2 (6 bases). V was clipped by 5 bases and J by 2 bases, with 11 bases between them. CDR3 size: 14 residues. Germline values: CDR1 SGHTA, CDR2 FQGNSA. CDR3 amino acids: CASSAGTLTDTQYF. The DNA of the CDR3 is TGTGCCAGCAGCGCCGGGACTCTCACAGATACGCAGTATTTT.

The chain combines TRBV10-3 with TRBJ1-2; D uncertain. This CDR3 has 14 residues. Trimming took off 8 bases at V and 2 bases at J, with 15 bases between the two ends. The germline gives CDR1 ENHRY, CDR2 SYGVKD. The CDR3 sequence is CAISPGGANYGYTF. The CDR3 DNA reads as TGTGCCATCTCCCCAGGAGGAGCCAACTATGGCTACACCTTC.

In its sample, this clone was seen a few times. The V call is TRBV28, the J call TRBJ1-5, with 8 bases that match TRBD1. This CDR3 is built from 14 residues. Germline CDR1 is MDHEN and CDR2 is SYDVKM. Unmatched junction bases numbered 7, after V lost 7 bases and J lost 5 bases. The CDR3 bases are TGTGCCAGCAACGCAGGGGGCGCCGATCAGCCCCAGCATTTT. Its translation: CASNAGGADQPQHF. The variable domain in full, with the rest retrieved from reference TRBV28 and TRBJ1-5, is DVKVTQSSRYLVKRTGEKVFLECVQDMDHENMFWYRQDPGLGLRLIYFSYDVKMKEKGDIPEGYSVSREKKERFSLILESASTNQTSMYLCASNAGGADQPQHFGDGTRLSIL.

This clone was observed a single time. The gene calls are TRBV2 and TRBJ2-1; tentatively, D is TRBD1 (6 bases). The germline V gene encodes CDR1 SNHLY and CDR2 FYNNEI. The CDR3 has 16 amino acids. V shed 7 bases and J shed 2 bases, with 18 bases lying between them. The CDR3 sequence is CASTSISGQTYNEQFF. CDR3 DNA sequence: TGTGCCAGCACTTCGATATCGGGACAAACCTACAATGAGCAGTTCTTC. Full variable domain (missing parts from reference TRBV2 and TRBJ2-1): EPEVTQTPSHQVTQMGQEVILRCVPISNHLYFYWYRQILGQKVEFLVSFYNNEISEKSEIFDDQFSVERPDGSNFTLKIRSTKLEDSAMYFCASTSISGQTYNEQFFGPGTRLTVL.

The V call is TRBV7-9, the J call TRBJ2-7, with D perhaps matching TRBD2 (6 bases). This CDR3 comprises 15 residues. The ends were cut back, 5 bases at V and 4 bases at J, with 18 bases in the middle. Germline lookup yields CDR1 SEHNR and CDR2 FQNEAQ (reference sequence). CDR3 amino acids: CASSRTSRLGYEQYF. The CDR3 DNA reads TGTGCCAGCAGCCGAACTTCTCGACTAGGATACGAGCAGTACTTC.

The chain has TRBV29-1 and TRBJ2-7, with TRBD2 as a possible D gene (6 bases). The V end was cut by 5 bases, the J end by 0 bases, with 11 bases between. The germline V gene encodes CDR1 SQVTM and CDR2 ANQGSEA. This CDR3 is built from 13 residues. The DNA of the CDR3 is TGCAGCGTTCTACGGGACTTCTCCTACGAGCAGTACTTC. This sequence encodes CSVLRDFSYEQYF.